Listed here is a single TCR beta chain. Its antigen remains unknown. The entry originates in a study of persistence of HIV-infected CD4 T cells. The overall study: Isolated cells were CMV- and HIV-1 Gag-responding CD4+ T cells. Blood samples, up to 180 mL, came from multiple time points, except two leukapheresis donors sampled once.

The CDR3 loop spans 15 amino acids. V dropped 1 base and J dropped 1 base, with 13 bases sitting between them. Germline V lookup: CDR1 GTSNPN, CDR2 SVGIG (reference sequence). An overlapping HIV-1 Gag peptide pool stimulated these cells at approximately 1 ug/peptide/mL. CD40L/CD69 double-negative CD45RO-high memory CD4+ T cells were collected. Before stimulation, PBMCs underwent CD8+ T cell depletion. The immunoSEQ assay was version 4, run in survey mode. Using immunoSEQ multiplex PCR, the repertoire was profiled, and TCRdb retains in-frame clones only, with some absent. The data hold tens of thousands of clones, with more than 75% observed a single time. Overall study results and limits: TCRbeta richness was lower in CMV- and Gag-responding cells than in anti-CD3/anti-CD28-responding cells.

Sequencing was performed on CD4+ T cells sorted from PBMCs after roughly 18-hour stimulation, taken from a patient who received antiretroviral therapy. V is TRBV30 and J is TRBJ1-1; D ambiguous. This clonotype originated in an adult man with HIV who was CMV-seropositive. The DNA of the CDR3 is TGTGCCTGGAGTGCGTCTCAGTCGGCGAACACTGAAGCTTTCTTT. Translation: CAWSASQSANTEAFF.